This T cell receptor (beta chain) was observed in a study of Graves' ophthalmopathy and Graves' hyperthyroidism. As the template, RNA transcripts were used to amplify TCR beta CDR3 regions. Scientists carried out first-round RT-PCR using HTBI primers and then a second-round multiplex PCR. TCRdb re-analysed the multiplex PCR reads in MiXCR, keeping a single row per CDR3 protein. The sample yields hundreds of thousands of distinct CDR3 sequences, 20% to 25% seen once. This CDR3 is 13 amino acids long. Per germline, CDR1 MNHEY and CDR2 SMNVEV (reference sequence). Trimming shortened V by 7 bases and J by 1 base, and 10 bases separated the two germline ends.

This sequence originates from a woman aged 18-29 years with stable Graves' hyperthyroidism. Some clones in this sample may be carry-over from other donors' samples. The J gene is TRBJ2-5, the V gene TRBV27; tentative D call: TRBD2 (6 bases). Specimen: peripheral blood. This CDR3 reads CASKSGGQETQYF. The CDR3 nucleotides are TGTGCCAGCAAATCCGGGGGCCAAGAGACCCAGTACTTC.